The subject of this entry is one T cell receptor (beta chain). This entry is derived from a study of T cells in Graves' hyperthyroidism and ophthalmopathy. For the study at large: Peripheral blood samples were taken at initial diagnosis, prior to any treatment.

Uncontrolled infection, other autoimmune disease, pregnancy or lactation led to exclusion. The PBMCs studied were ones that came from 8 to 10 ml fresh peripheral blood. From RNA transcripts, TCR beta CDR3 regions were amplified. During a first-round RT-PCR of the TCR CDR3, the HTBI primer set was used. TCRdb analysed the multiplex PCR reads with MiXCR anew, one entry per CDR3 protein. Altogether 390,000 or so distinct CDR3 sequences are present, about 14% being singletons, with the ten largest covering 13%. CDR1 and CDR2 (germline): SNHLY, FYNNEI. Trimming at V came to 11 bases and at J to 0 bases, leaving 9 bases not matched to a gene. The length of the CDR3 is 15 residues.

The receptor was derived from a man aged 18-30 years with Graves' ophthalmopathy. V and J are TRBV2 and TRBJ2-2; 7 positions agree with TRBD1. Material for sequencing was blood. The CDR3 DNA follows: TGTGCCGCCGCGCCGGGACAGCCGAACACCGGGGAGCTGTTTTTT. Residues: CAAAPGQPNTGELFF.